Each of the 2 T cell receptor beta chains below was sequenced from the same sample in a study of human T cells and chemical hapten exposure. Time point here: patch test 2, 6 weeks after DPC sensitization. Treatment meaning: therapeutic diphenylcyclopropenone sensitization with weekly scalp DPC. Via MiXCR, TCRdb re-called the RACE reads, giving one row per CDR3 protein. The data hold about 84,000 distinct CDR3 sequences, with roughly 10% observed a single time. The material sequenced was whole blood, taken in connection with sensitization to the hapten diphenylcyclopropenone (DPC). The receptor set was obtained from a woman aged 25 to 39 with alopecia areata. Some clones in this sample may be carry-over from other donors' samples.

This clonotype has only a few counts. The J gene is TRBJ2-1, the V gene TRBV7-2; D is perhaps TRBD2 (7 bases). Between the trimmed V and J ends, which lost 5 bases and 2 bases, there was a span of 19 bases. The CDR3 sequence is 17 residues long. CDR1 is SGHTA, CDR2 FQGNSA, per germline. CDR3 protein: CASSPHGGPSTYNEQFF. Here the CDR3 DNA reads TGTGCCAGCAGCCCACACGGGGGGCCATCAACCTACAATGAGCAGTTCTTC. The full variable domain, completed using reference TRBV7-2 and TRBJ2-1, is GAGVSQSPSNKVTEKGKDVELRCDPISGHTALYWYRQSLGQGLEFLIYFQGNSAPDKSGLPSDRFSAERTGGSVSTLTIQRTQQEDSAVYLCASSPHGGPSTYNEQFFGPGTRLTVL.

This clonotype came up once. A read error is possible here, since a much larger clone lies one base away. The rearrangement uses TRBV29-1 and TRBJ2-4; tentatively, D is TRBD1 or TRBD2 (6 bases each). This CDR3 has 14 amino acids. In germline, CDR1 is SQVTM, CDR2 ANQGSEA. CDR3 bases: TGCAGCGTTGAGACGGGGGCGGGCAAAAACATTCAGAACTTC. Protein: CSVETGAGKNIQNF.